This TCR beta chain was captured by sequencing in a study of graft-versus-host responses after intestinal transplantation (dated by TCRdb to about 2021). As for the study more broadly: The transplants that recipients got were multivisceral, liver-intestinal, or isolated intestinal. After intestinal transplantation, graft-versus-host and host-versus-graft alloreactive T cell clones in the graft, circulation and bone marrow were tracked using bulk TCR-beta CDR3 sequencing. To identify alloreactive clones, pre-transplant mixed lymphocyte reaction products were sequenced and then compared with unstimulated pre-transplant donor and recipient T cells. A peak of at least 4% donor T cells among recipient peripheral blood mononuclear cells was the definition used for donor T cell macrochimerism. Every recipient was given anti-thymocyte globulin induction, followed by around three years of maintenance tacrolimus and steroids. A cohort of 24 intestinal transplant recipients, including one retransplant, was enrolled, and a few patients lacking pretransplant specimens were excluded. Rather than going through the commercial service, samples from three later patients were sequenced in-house on an Illumina MiSeq and processed with MiXCR.

General findings and caveats noted by the study authors: Early after transplant, declines in HvG clones were associated with peak levels of circulating GvH clones. GvH clones were detected in recipient bone marrow, and some of these GvH clones were observed earlier in ileal mucosa or blood, consistent with an intestinal mucosal origin. The conclusions were limited by the relatively low number and heterogeneity of the intestinal transplant patients. Patients with donor T cell macrochimerism had high GvH to HvG T cell clonal ratios in their allografts.

In the case of this clone: Its binding antigen is unknown. Base quality data are lacking; no much larger clone is found one base away.

The sample's time point label, in plain terms: cells obtained before transplantation from donor or recipient. CD3+CD4+ and CD3+CD8+ populations were FACS-sorted from unstimulated pre-transplant donor and recipient cells taken from spleen or lymph nodes. CDR1 is given as LNHDA and CDR2 as SQIVND, both from the germline V gene (reference sequence). CDR3 length: 15 amino acids, cysteine to phenylalanine. The kept DNA is CDR3 alone, 45 bases in frame from the first base. The junction shows trimming of 5 bases on V and 7 bases on J, and the gene matches do not reach 3 bases of it. Libraries were built with the immunoSEQ multiplex PCR assay. For most patients, genomic DNA was isolated using the Qiagen DNeasy Blood and Tissue Kit and was shipped frozen to Adaptive Biotechnologies for TCR sequencing. High-throughput TCR-beta CDR3 sequencing of genomic DNA from most patients was performed by Adaptive Biotechnologies. The paper's data handling went like this. Adaptive's ImmunoSEQ software was the source of the TCR sequencing data for 15 to 20 patients, while a few other patients were processed with MiXCR and VDJtools. To correct CD4 versus CD8 sorting errors, any sequence found in both subsets at a frequency ratio below 5:1 was removed. CDR3 nucleotide sequences shared between donor and recipient were removed because their origin could not be assigned. At least 2-fold expansion over unstimulated cells and a minimum CFSE-low frequency of 0.002% (template counts) or 0.001% (read counts) were required for clones to be classified as alloreactive. Clones detected in sequenced pre-transplant spleen, lymph node, or MLR CFSE-low populations of the donor or recipient were defined as mappable. The cumulative frequency of alloreactive clones was calculated as a percentage of all sequences, weighted by copy number. The table comes from immuneACCESS by way of TCRdb, which keeps in-frame sequences with V and J called. Part of the clones is missing from these tables; in studies checked, under half for an unresolved V gene and the rest for unknown reasons. V, J and clone size derive from that table, while D and trimming were established from the DNA sequence. This sample holds more than 65,000 clones; 91% were observed only once. The top ten constitute 7.6% of the sample.

The source of this sequence is a human donor who was the organ donor for an intestinal transplant. Sequencing was performed on unstimulated CD8+ T cells sorted from spleen or lymph node cells, taken before transplant. In this chain, TRBV19 is recombined with TRBJ2-1; TRBD2 agrees with 15 junctional bases. The CDR3 region has the sequence CASSPGLAGGNEQFF. In nucleotides, the sequence is TGTGCCAGTAGTCCGGGACTAGCGGGAGGAAATGAGCAGTTCTTC. Beyond the CDR3, the reference TRBV19 and TRBJ2-1 genes provide the residues; the full variable domain reads: DGGITQSPKYLFRKEGQNVTLSCEQNLNHDAMYWYRQDPGQGLRLIYYSQIVNDFQKGDIAEGYSVSREKKESFPLTVTSAQKNPTAFYLCASSPGLAGGNEQFFGPGTRLTVL.